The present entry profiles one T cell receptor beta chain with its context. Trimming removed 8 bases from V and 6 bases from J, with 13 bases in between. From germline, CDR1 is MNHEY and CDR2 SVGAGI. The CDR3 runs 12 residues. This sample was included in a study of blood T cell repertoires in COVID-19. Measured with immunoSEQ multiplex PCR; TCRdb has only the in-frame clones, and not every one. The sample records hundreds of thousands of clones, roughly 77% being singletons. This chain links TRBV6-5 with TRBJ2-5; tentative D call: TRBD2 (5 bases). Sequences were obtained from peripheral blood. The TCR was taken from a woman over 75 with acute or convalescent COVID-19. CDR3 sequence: CASRGNRQTQYF. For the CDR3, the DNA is TGTGCCAGCCGAGGGAATAGGCAGACCCAGTACTTC.